Each of the 32 T cell receptor beta chains below was sequenced from the same sample in a study of monozygotic twins with inflammatory bowel disease. No DNA is given; TCRdb re-called the 5' RACE reads and lists each CDR3 protein once. This sample contains around 450,000 distinct CDR3 sequences. Material for sequencing was blood. The receptors stem from a human donor with ulcerative colitis or Crohn's disease, or a healthy co-twin of an affected twin (not recorded which).

This chain uses TRBV12-3 or TRBV12-4 with TRBJ2-2; TCRdb gives TRBD2 as the D gene, but with no DNA this cannot be confirmed. The CDR3 totals 16 residues. This CDR3 reads CASSYPGREDTGELFF.

The rearrangement uses TRBV29-1 and TRBJ2-1; TCRdb designates TRBD1, a call that cannot be tested without DNA. Germline-derived CDR1 and CDR2 are SQVTM and ANQGSEA. This CDR3 comprises 13 residues. CDR3 residues: CSVLRGRRTEQFF.

The chain uses TRBV18 and TRBJ1-2. The CDR3 covers 14 residues. CDR1 KGHSH and CDR2 LQKENI come from the germline V gene. The CDR3: CASSPADGLYGYTF.

CDR3 protein: CASSQANSYNEQFF. The rearrangement links TRBV14 to TRBJ2-1. The CDR3 totals 14 residues. Germline CDR1 and CDR2: SGHDN and FVKESK.

CDR3 in amino acids: CASRPGGPNTEAFF. This sequence joins TRBV5-1 and TRBJ1-1; TCRdb reports TRBD1, a call that lacks DNA to check it against. CDR1 and CDR2 from the germline V gene are SGHRS and YFSETQ. This CDR3 has 14 residues.

J is TRBJ1-1 and V is TRBV12-3 or TRBV12-4; lacking DNA, the TRBD1 call made by TCRdb goes unchecked. The CDR3 loop spans 14 amino acids. CDR3 sequence reads: CASRGTGENTEAFF.

This chain links TRBV5-6 with TRBJ2-7; TCRdb names TRBD2, which stays unverified in the absence of DNA. CDR3 length: 16 amino acids. The V gene's germline CDR1 is SGHDT and CDR2 YYEEEE. Here the CDR3 reads CASSQLQGLSHYEQYF.

The V gene is TRBV29-1, the J gene TRBJ2-1; there is no DNA to check the TCRdb D call of TRBD2. Germline V gene lookup returns CDR1 SQVTM and CDR2 ANQGSEA. The CDR3 contains 13 residues. The CDR3 is CSVGGRVDNEQFF.

This CDR3 reads CASSFGTGGLYNEQFF. The chain employs TRBV5-1 and TRBJ2-1; the TRBD1 assignment by TCRdb is unverifiable without DNA. Germline V gives CDR1 SGHRS, CDR2 YFSETQ. This CDR3 has 16 amino acids.

The V call is TRBV5-1, the J call TRBJ2-3. The CDR3 covers 15 residues. Germline V lookup: CDR1 SGHRS, CDR2 YFSETQ. CDR3 sequence: CASSLDVTGPNTQYF.

The chain couples TRBV29-1 to TRBJ2-5; TCRdb names TRBD1, which stays unverified in the absence of DNA. Germline lookup yields CDR1 SQVTM and CDR2 ANQGSEA. The CDR3 is made up of 15 amino acids. The CDR3 protein is CSVGDWGSPQETQYF. Filled out from reference TRBV29-1 and TRBJ2-5, the complete variable domain reads SAVISQKPSRDICQRGTSLTIQCQVDSQVTMMFWYRQQPGQSLTLIATANQGSEATYESGFVIDKFPISRPNLTFSTLTVSNMSPEDSSIYLCSVGDWGSPQETQYFGPGTRLLVL.

The chain links TRBV18 to TRBJ1-4. CDR1 KGHSH and CDR2 LQKENI come from the germline V gene. The CDR3 extends over 17 amino acids. CDR3 amino acids: CASSPQPSRGPGEKLFF.

The J gene is TRBJ1-2, the V gene TRBV20-1. This CDR3 is 12 amino acids long. Germline assignment: CDR1 DFQATT and CDR2 SNEGSKA (reference sequence). CDR3 region: CSARIGQYGYTF.

The CDR3 sequence is CSVQELIYGYTF. The chain joins TRBV29-1 to TRBJ1-2. The length of the CDR3 is 12 residues. The germline CDR1 and CDR2 sequences are SQVTM and ANQGSEA. Full variable domain (missing parts from reference TRBV29-1 and TRBJ1-2): SAVISQKPSRDICQRGTSLTIQCQVDSQVTMMFWYRQQPGQSLTLIATANQGSEATYESGFVIDKFPISRPNLTFSTLTVSNMSPEDSSIYLCSVQELIYGYTFGSGTRLTVV.

The chain couples TRBV10-3 to TRBJ1-2; TCRdb indicates TRBD1, and absent DNA this call remains unverified. Germline CDR1 ENHRY, CDR2 SYGVKD. The CDR3 extends over 12 amino acids. CDR3 protein: CAISEQGFGYTF.

This chain links TRBV10-3 with TRBJ2-7; TCRdb's D gene call, TRBD1, goes unchecked for lack of DNA. The germline CDR1 and CDR2 sequences are ENHRY and SYGVKD. The CDR3 is 18 residues long. Here the CDR3 reads CAISEYRPGQESSYEQYF.

The chain recombines TRBV6-5 with TRBJ2-1; TCRdb's assignment of TRBD1 cannot be checked, as there is no DNA. This CDR3 region has 17 residues. Germline CDR1 is MNHEY and CDR2 is SVGAGI. The CDR3 reads CASSYFPGTGTHNEQFF.

V is TRBV6-1 and J is TRBJ2-1; TCRdb designates TRBD2, a call that cannot be tested without DNA. The CDR3 has 16 amino acids. CDR1 MNHNS and CDR2 SASEGT come from the germline V gene. The CDR3 region is CASSGSALSWSNEQFF.

V usage is TRBV18 and J usage is TRBJ2-7; TCRdb picks TRBD2, but there is no DNA to check that call. The CDR3 spans 15 residues. Germline V gene data show CDR1 as KGHSH and CDR2 as LQKENI. CDR3 residues: CASSPVTSGFGEQYF.

The genes are TRBV18 and TRBJ1-2; TCRdb proposes TRBD1, but this gene call is untestable without DNA. The CDR3 has 15 residues. The germline CDR1 and CDR2 sequences are KGHSH and LQKENI. This chain's CDR3 is CASSPGRENTYGYTF. Variable domain in full (rest from reference TRBV18 and TRBJ1-2): NAGVMQNPRHLVRRRGQEARLRCSPMKGHSHVYWYRQLPEEGLKFMVYLQKENIIDESGMPKERFSAEFPKEGPSILRIQQVVRGDSAAYFCASSPGRENTYGYTFGSGTRLTVV.

The chain is built from TRBV4-3 and TRBJ2-3. Germline V gene sequence: CDR1 LGHNA, CDR2 YSLEER. The CDR3 totals 16 residues. The CDR3 is CASSQVLGATTDTQYF.

The chain joins TRBV29-1 to TRBJ2-3; the D call of TRBD2 rests on TCRdb alone, since no DNA is present to check it. CDR3 length: 15 residues. CDR1 SQVTM and CDR2 ANQGSEA come from the germline V gene. The CDR3 reads CSVVFVGSITDTQYF.

This sequence joins TRBV6-6 and TRBJ2-5. This CDR3 region has 14 residues. In germline, CDR1 is MNHNY, CDR2 SVGAGI (reference sequence). CDR3 region: CASRKPGSQETQYF.

The genes are TRBV5-1 and TRBJ2-1. The CDR3 sequence is 17 residues long. The germline V gene encodes CDR1 SGHRS and CDR2 YFSETQ. The chain's CDR3 is CASSSAGSKSSYNEQFF.

The gene calls are TRBV29-1 and TRBJ2-3; TCRdb's D call of TRBD2 is untestable without DNA. There are 14 residues in the CDR3. Germline lookup yields CDR1 SQVTM and CDR2 ANQGSEA. CDR3 sequence reads: CSVEGTSETDTQYF.

The rearrangement links TRBV4-2 to TRBJ2-3; TCRdb returns TRBD1, unconfirmable since there is no DNA. This CDR3 contains 17 residues. Germline V CDR1 and CDR2: LGHNA, YNFKEQ. The CDR3 spells CASSQDGAEFSTDTQYF.

The chain has TRBV18 and TRBJ1-1. The germline V gene encodes CDR1 KGHSH and CDR2 LQKENI. The CDR3 runs to 16 residues. The CDR3 spells CASSPPGGTVGTEAFF.

The V call is TRBV6-5, the J call TRBJ1-1; TCRdb's assignment of TRBD1 cannot be checked, as there is no DNA. The CDR3 extends over 13 amino acids. CDR1 is MNHEY, CDR2 SVGAGI, per germline. The CDR3 here is CASSYSWGGEAFF.

The V gene is TRBV25-1, the J gene TRBJ2-3; TCRdb reports TRBD2, a call that lacks DNA to check it against. Germline V gene sequence: CDR1 MGHDK, CDR2 SYGVNS. The CDR3 loop spans 15 amino acids. The CDR3 spells CASSEGSGRVDTQYF.

This chain connects TRBV6-5 to TRBJ2-1; TCRdb proposes TRBD2, but this gene call is untestable without DNA. This CDR3 spans 14 amino acids. Germline values: CDR1 MNHEY, CDR2 SVGAGI. CDR3 residues: CASSSGTSGYEQFF.

The rearrangement uses TRBV7-2 and TRBJ2-1; with no DNA, the TCRdb D assignment of TRBD1 cannot be verified. This CDR3 region has 14 residues. CDR1 and CDR2 (germline): SGHTA, FQGNSA. CDR3 region: CASSLGQGHNEQFF.

The rearrangement uses TRBV3-1 and TRBJ1-6; TCRdb proposes TRBD1, but this gene call is untestable without DNA. The CDR3 is 14 residues long. From germline, CDR1 is LGHDT and CDR2 YNNKEL (reference sequence). The CDR3 sequence is CASSRGQGNSPLHF. Using reference TRBV3-1 and TRBJ1-6 for the parts outside the CDR3, the full variable domain is DTAVSQTPKYLVTQMGNDKSIKCEQNLGHDTMYWYKQDSKKFLKIMFSYNNKELIINETVPNRFSPKSPDKAHLNLHINSLELGDSAVYFCASSRGQGNSPLHFGNGTRLTVT.